This TCR beta chain was sequenced during a study of OX40 agonist ivuxolimab in advanced cancers. V gave up 0 bases and J gave up 1 base; unmatched junction bases: 5. The CDR3 spans 16 residues. Germline V CDR1 and CDR2: SGHRS, YFSETQ. TCRdb keeps only in-frame clones here, not all; method: immunoSEQ multiplex PCR. The table lists fewer than 50,000 clones, 60% to 85% of them singletons, with under 15% in the top ten. This sequence joins TRBV5-1 and TRBJ2-5, with 8 bases identical to TRBD2. Specimen: CD4+ or CD8+ T cells sorted from blood, collected in a trial of the OX40 agonist ivuxolimab. The sequence came from an adult with an advanced solid tumor such as melanoma, head and neck, liver or kidney cancer. CDR3 in DNA: TGCGCCAGCAGCTTGGCCGGACTAGCAGCCCAAGAGACCCAGTACTTC. Translating gives CASSLAGLAAQETQYF.